This T cell receptor (beta chain) originates from a study of early T cells in non-severe SARS-CoV-2 infection. One entry per CDR3 protein, called by TCRdb with MiXCR from the 5' RACE reads. The sample holds 34,000 or so distinct CDR3 sequences; around 9% are singletons and the top ten take under 15%. Only a few counts were recorded for this clonotype. CDR1 is DFQATT and CDR2 is SNEGSKA in the germline V gene (reference sequence). Trimming took 3 bases from V and 11 from J, leaving 16 bases between them. CDR3 length equals 13 residues. The genes are TRBV20-1 and TRBJ1-4; no firm D call. This receptor was taken from an adult who was a healthcare worker with PCR-confirmed SARS-CoV-2 infection or an uninfected control (not recorded which). The specimen was whole blood. CDR3 nucleotides: TGCAGTGCTAGCGTGGAGGCGGCGCGGAAACTGTTTTTT. This sequence encodes CSASVEAARKLFF.